The T cell receptor beta chain under discussion was sequenced for a study of OX40 agonist ivuxolimab in advanced cancers. The table came from immunoSEQ multiplex PCR; TCRdb's copy has only in-frame clones and leaves some out. The top ten hold approximately 0.2% of the sample, which has approximately 80,000 clones, around nine tenths seen once. Trimming pared 1 base from V and 0 bases from J, leaving 10 bases between. In germline, CDR1 is LNHNV, CDR2 YYDKDF (reference sequence). The CDR3 loop spans 16 amino acids. Samples were taken at baseline and on day 1 of cycles 4 and 7. The TCR comes from an adult with an advanced solid tumor such as melanoma, head and neck, liver or kidney cancer. The chain employs TRBV15 and TRBJ1-3; D gene ambiguous. The material sequenced was CD4+ or CD8+ T cells sorted from blood, taken in a trial of the OX40 agonist ivuxolimab. CDR3 amino acids: CATSRADRSSGNTIYF. The CDR3 nucleotides read TGTGCCACCAGCAGAGCGGACCGTAGCTCTGGAAACACCATATATTTT.